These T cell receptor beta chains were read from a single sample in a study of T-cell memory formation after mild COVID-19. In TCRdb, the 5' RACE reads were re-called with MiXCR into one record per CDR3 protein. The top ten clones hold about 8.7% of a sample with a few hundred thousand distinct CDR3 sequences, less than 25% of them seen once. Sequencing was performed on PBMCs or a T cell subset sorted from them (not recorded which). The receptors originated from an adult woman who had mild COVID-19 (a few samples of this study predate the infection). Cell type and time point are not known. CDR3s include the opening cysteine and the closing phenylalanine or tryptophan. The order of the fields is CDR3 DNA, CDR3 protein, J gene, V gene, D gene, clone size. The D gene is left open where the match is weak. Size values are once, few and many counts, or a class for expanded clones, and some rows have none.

cdr3_nt: TGTGCCAGCAGCCAAGAAGCTAGCCAGGGAACCGGGGAGCTGTTTTTT; cdr3_aa: CASSQEASQGTGELFF; j_call: TRBJ2-2; v_call: TRBV3-1; d_call: -; clone_size: few
cdr3_nt: TGTGCCAGCCCCAGGGACAGTTCAACCCAAGAGACCCAGTACTTC; cdr3_aa: CASPRDSSTQETQYF; j_call: TRBJ2-5; v_call: TRBV6-1; d_call: TRBD1; clone_size: few
cdr3_nt: TGTGCCAGTAGTTGGGGGGATCCTAGCAATCAGCCCCAGCATTTT; cdr3_aa: CASSWGDPSNQPQHF; j_call: TRBJ1-5; v_call: TRBV19; d_call: -; clone_size: few
cdr3_nt: TGCGCCAGCAGCGGAGCGGGGGCGGTGGAAGAGACCCAGTACTTC; cdr3_aa: CASSGAGAVEETQYF; j_call: TRBJ2-5; v_call: TRBV5-1; d_call: TRBD2; clone_size: many
cdr3_nt: TGTGCCAGCAGCTCATCCCTCGGGGACTCCTCCTACGAGCAGTACTTC; cdr3_aa: CASSSSLGDSSYEQYF; j_call: TRBJ2-7; v_call: TRBV7-6; d_call: -; clone_size: few
cdr3_nt: TGTGCCAGCACCTTAGCCGGGGGAAGCCCTTATGGCTACACCTTC; cdr3_aa: CASTLAGGSPYGYTF; j_call: TRBJ1-2; v_call: TRBV12-3/TRBV12-4; d_call: -; clone_size: -
cdr3_nt: TGTGCCAGCAGCCCTAGCGGAATGGACAATGAGCAGTTCTTC; cdr3_aa: CASSPSGMDNEQFF; j_call: TRBJ2-1; v_call: TRBV7-9; d_call: TRBD2; clone_size: many
cdr3_nt: TGTGCCACCAGCAGAGGAGTCCGGCGCGGTAACTATGGCTACACCTTC; cdr3_aa: CATSRGVRRGNYGYTF; j_call: TRBJ1-2; v_call: TRBV15; d_call: -; clone_size: -
cdr3_nt: TGTGCCACCAGGTCCAGGCCCGAACAGGGGCGCGAGCAGTTCTTC; cdr3_aa: CATRSRPEQGREQFF; j_call: TRBJ2-1; v_call: TRBV15; d_call: TRBD1; clone_size: few
cdr3_nt: TGCGCCAGCAGCAGCGGGACAGGACAAGGTTTGGGACTGTTTTTT; cdr3_aa: CASSSGTGQGLGLFF; j_call: TRBJ1-4; v_call: TRBV4-3; d_call: TRBD1; clone_size: many
cdr3_nt: TGCGCCAGCAGCCCCGGACAGGGGAGGGCGAACACTGAAGCTTTCTTT; cdr3_aa: CASSPGQGRANTEAFF; j_call: TRBJ1-1; v_call: TRBV5-1; d_call: TRBD1; clone_size: -
cdr3_nt: TGCGCCAGCAGTCAATCGAAGGGCATCGGCAATCAGCCCCAGCATTTT; cdr3_aa: CASSQSKGIGNQPQHF; j_call: TRBJ1-5; v_call: TRBV23-1; d_call: -; clone_size: few
cdr3_nt: TGCAGCGTTGAAGATCGACGGAACCGCGAGGAGACCCAGTACTTC; cdr3_aa: CSVEDRRNREETQYF; j_call: TRBJ2-5; v_call: TRBV29-1; d_call: -; clone_size: -
cdr3_nt: TGTGCCACCAGTGGACGGGCCGTAGGTGAGCAGTACTTC; cdr3_aa: CATSGRAVGEQYF; j_call: TRBJ2-7; v_call: TRBV24-1; d_call: -; clone_size: few
cdr3_nt: TGCGCCAGCAGCTTGAACCCTGGCGGGAACACTGAAGCTTTCTTT; cdr3_aa: CASSLNPGGNTEAFF; j_call: TRBJ1-1; v_call: TRBV5-1; d_call: -; clone_size: few
cdr3_nt: TGTGCCAGCAGCTTGGTAGCCAGCGGTTCCCACTATGGCTACACCTTC; cdr3_aa: CASSLVASGSHYGYTF; j_call: TRBJ1-2; v_call: TRBV5-5; d_call: -; clone_size: -
cdr3_nt: TGTGCCAGCAGTCGGGGGACGGTTGAAGCTTTCTTT; cdr3_aa: CASSRGTVEAFF; j_call: TRBJ1-1; v_call: TRBV12-3/TRBV12-4; d_call: -; clone_size: few
cdr3_nt: TGTGCCAGCAGCTCACCCGGAGGGACCGGGGAGCTGTTTTTT; cdr3_aa: CASSSPGGTGELFF; j_call: TRBJ2-2; v_call: TRBV11-3; d_call: -; clone_size: -
cdr3_nt: TGTGCCAGCAGACTACAGGGGGCTTTGATCAATGAGCAGTTCTTC; cdr3_aa: CASRLQGALINEQFF; j_call: TRBJ2-1; v_call: TRBV5-5; d_call: TRBD1; clone_size: -
cdr3_nt: TGTGCCACCAGCAGAGATAGTAGTTCGAGACTGTTTTTT; cdr3_aa: CATSRDSSSRLFF; j_call: TRBJ1-4; v_call: TRBV15; d_call: -; clone_size: few
cdr3_nt: TGCGCCAGCAGCTTGGCCCCAGGGGGCGCGGCGAACACTGAAGCTTTCTTT; cdr3_aa: CASSLAPGGAANTEAFF; j_call: TRBJ1-1; v_call: TRBV5-1; d_call: TRBD1; clone_size: -
cdr3_nt: TGCAGTGCTAGGGGTGGTACCCGGGATGGCTACACCTTC; cdr3_aa: CSARGGTRDGYTF; j_call: TRBJ1-2; v_call: TRBV20-1; d_call: -; clone_size: -
cdr3_nt: TGTGCCAGCAAAGGGGGGCACAATCAGCCCCAGCATTTT; cdr3_aa: CASKGGHNQPQHF; j_call: TRBJ1-5; v_call: TRBV2; d_call: -; clone_size: -
cdr3_nt: TGCAGTGTTAAGTCGCTCCCGGGACAAAGCACAGATACGCAGTATTTT; cdr3_aa: CSVKSLPGQSTDTQYF; j_call: TRBJ2-3; v_call: TRBV20-1; d_call: -; clone_size: -
cdr3_nt: TGTGCCAGCAGCTTATCGTCTGGGCCTAATGAAAAACTGTTTTTT; cdr3_aa: CASSLSSGPNEKLFF; j_call: TRBJ1-4; v_call: TRBV7-6; d_call: -; clone_size: few
cdr3_nt: TGTGCCAGCAGTTCGGGACTAGCGGGGGGCCGGGGAGAGACCCAGTACTTC; cdr3_aa: CASSSGLAGGRGETQYF; j_call: TRBJ2-5; v_call: TRBV6-5; d_call: TRBD2; clone_size: few
cdr3_nt: TGTGCCAGCAGCTTAAAACCGGGACTAGCGGGAGCTTTTGAGCAGTTCTTC; cdr3_aa: CASSLKPGLAGAFEQFF; j_call: TRBJ2-1; v_call: TRBV7-9; d_call: TRBD2; clone_size: few
cdr3_nt: TGTGCCAGCTCACGGGATGCGGGGAATCAGCCCCAGCATTTT; cdr3_aa: CASSRDAGNQPQHF; j_call: TRBJ1-5; v_call: TRBV18; d_call: -; clone_size: -
cdr3_nt: TGTGCCAGCAGCGACTCTAGCGGGAGTTGGGATGAGCAGTTCTTC; cdr3_aa: CASSDSSGSWDEQFF; j_call: TRBJ2-1; v_call: TRBV9; d_call: TRBD2; clone_size: few